This T cell receptor (beta chain) derives from a study of blood T cell repertoires in COVID-19. The repertoire was sequenced with immunoSEQ multiplex PCR; TCRdb's copy has only in-frame clones and lacks some. The sample gives 300,000 to 350,000 clones, roughly 87% of which show up once; around 8.9% is in the top ten. The V segment lost 5 bases and the J segment 2 bases; nucleotides outside the gene matches: 6. CDR1 and CDR2 (germline): SEHNR, FQNEAQ (reference sequence). This CDR3 has 15 amino acids. This study enrolled people aged 18 to 89 from about 26 US geographic areas. Participant-given clinical history determined each cohort assignment. Resolution of symptoms, clearance, or two negative PCRs was present in recovered Cohort 3 donors.

Sequencing used PBMCs or T cells enriched from blood (not recorded which). The chain joins TRBV7-9 to TRBJ2-1; 7 nucleotides align to TRBD2. This receptor was obtained from a woman between 18 and 29 years old who had recovered from COVID-19. The CDR3 coding sequence is TGTGCCAGCAGCGTGCGGGAGTCACCCTACAATGAGCAGTTCTTC. Its translation is CASSVRESPYNEQFF. The complete variable domain, with remaining parts taken from reference TRBV7-9 and TRBJ2-1, reads DTGVSQNPRHKITKRGQNVTFRCDPISEHNRLYWYRQTLGQGPEFLTYFQNEAQLEKSRLLSDRFSAERPKGSFSTLEIQRTEQGDSAMYLCASSVRESPYNEQFFGPGTRLTVL.